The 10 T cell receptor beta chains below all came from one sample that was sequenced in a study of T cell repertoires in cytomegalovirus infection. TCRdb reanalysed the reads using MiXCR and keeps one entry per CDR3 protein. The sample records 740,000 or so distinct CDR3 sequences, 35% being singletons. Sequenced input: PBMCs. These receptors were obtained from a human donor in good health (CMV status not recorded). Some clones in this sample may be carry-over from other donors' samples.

CDR3 sequence (DNA): TGTGCCAGCAGTGAAGTGCCTGACTACGAGCAGTACTTC. Translating gives CASSEVPDYEQYF. The rearrangement links TRBV2 to TRBJ2-7, with unresolved D. Trimming stripped 1 base from V and 3 bases from J, with 7 bases between. The CDR3 loop spans 13 amino acids. CDR1 and CDR2 from the germline V gene are SNHLY and FYNNEI.

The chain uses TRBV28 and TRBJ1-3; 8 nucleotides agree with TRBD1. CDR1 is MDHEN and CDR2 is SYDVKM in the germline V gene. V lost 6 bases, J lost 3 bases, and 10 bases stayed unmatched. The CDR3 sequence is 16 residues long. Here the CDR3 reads CASSPKRTGSGNTIYF. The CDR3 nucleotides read TGTGCCAGCAGCCCCAAACGGACAGGGAGTGGAAACACCATATATTTT.

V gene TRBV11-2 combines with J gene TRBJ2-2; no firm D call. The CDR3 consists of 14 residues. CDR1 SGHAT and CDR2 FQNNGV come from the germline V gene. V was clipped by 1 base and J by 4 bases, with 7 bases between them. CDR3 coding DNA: TGTGCCAGCAGCTTAGGCATGACCACCGGGGAGCTGTTTTTT. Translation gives CASSLGMTTGELFF. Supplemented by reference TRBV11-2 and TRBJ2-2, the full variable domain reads EAGVAQSPRYKIIEKRQSVAFWCNPISGHATLYWYQQILGQGPKLLIQFQNNGVVDDSQLPKDRFSAERLKGVDSTLKIQPAKLEDSAVYLCASSLGMTTGELFFGEGSRLTVL.

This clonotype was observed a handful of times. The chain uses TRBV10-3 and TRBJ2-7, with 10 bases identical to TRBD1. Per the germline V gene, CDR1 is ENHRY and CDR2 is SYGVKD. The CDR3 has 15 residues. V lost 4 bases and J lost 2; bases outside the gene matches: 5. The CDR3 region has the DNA TGTGCCATCAGTGCCGGGACAGGGGTCCCCTACGAGCAGTACTTC. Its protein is CAISAGTGVPYEQYF.

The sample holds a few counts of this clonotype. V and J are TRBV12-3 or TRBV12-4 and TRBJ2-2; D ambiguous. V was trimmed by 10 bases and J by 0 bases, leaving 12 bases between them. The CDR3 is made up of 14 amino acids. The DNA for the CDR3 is TGTGCCACCGGATCGGTTCCGAACACCGGGGAGCTGTTTTTT. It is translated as CATGSVPNTGELFF.

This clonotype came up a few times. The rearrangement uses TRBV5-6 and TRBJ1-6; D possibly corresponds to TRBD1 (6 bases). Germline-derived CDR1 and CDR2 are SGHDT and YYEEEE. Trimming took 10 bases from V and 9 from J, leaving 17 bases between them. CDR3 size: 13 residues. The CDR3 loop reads CAGSSGVGSPLHF. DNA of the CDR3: TGTGCCGGCTCCTCAGGGGTAGGTTCACCCCTCCACTTT.

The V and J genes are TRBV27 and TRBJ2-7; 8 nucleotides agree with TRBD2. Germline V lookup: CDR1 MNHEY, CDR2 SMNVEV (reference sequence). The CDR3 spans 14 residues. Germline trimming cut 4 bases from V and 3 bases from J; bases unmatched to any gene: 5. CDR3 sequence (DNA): TGTGCCAGCAGTTCGACTAGCGTGAACTACGAGCAGTACTTC. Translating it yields CASSSTSVNYEQYF.

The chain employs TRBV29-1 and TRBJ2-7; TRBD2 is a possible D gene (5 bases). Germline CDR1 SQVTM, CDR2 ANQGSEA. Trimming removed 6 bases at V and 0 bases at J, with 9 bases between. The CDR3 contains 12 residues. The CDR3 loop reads CSVQDFSYEQYF. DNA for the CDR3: TGCAGCGTCCAGGACTTCTCCTACGAGCAGTACTTC.

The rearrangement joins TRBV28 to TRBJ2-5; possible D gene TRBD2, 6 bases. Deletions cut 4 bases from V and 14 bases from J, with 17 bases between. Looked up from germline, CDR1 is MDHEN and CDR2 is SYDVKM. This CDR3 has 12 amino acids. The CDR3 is CASSSAGRTFYF. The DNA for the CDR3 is TGTGCCAGCAGTTCCGCAGGGAGGACTTTTTACTTC.

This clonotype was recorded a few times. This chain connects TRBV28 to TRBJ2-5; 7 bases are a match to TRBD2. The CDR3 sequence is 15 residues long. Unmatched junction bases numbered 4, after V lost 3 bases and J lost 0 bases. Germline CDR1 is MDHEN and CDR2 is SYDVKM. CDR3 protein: CASSFGGGHQETQYF. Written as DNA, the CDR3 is TGTGCCAGCAGTTTCGGCGGGGGACACCAAGAGACCCAGTACTTC.